This TCR beta chain comes out of a study of cytomegalovirus exposure and HLA in healthy donors. About the research overall: HLA-typed donors contributed around 85 million unique TCRs, which were held in an early data release. Study outcomes and limitations: In a later analysis, several top co-occurrence clusters appeared linked to parvovirus B19, influenza, CMV and Epstein-Barr virus.

It was with 60 Vbeta and 13 Jbeta primers that the PCR ran. Clones were read by immunoSEQ multiplex PCR, and TCRdb kept only the in-frame ones, dropping some. The sample contains about 80,000 clones, 70% to 85% of which appear only once. Notes on this clone: The antigen is undetermined.

This clonotype originated in a woman in her 40s in good health and CMV-seronegative. The sequenced sample consisted of PBMCs.

CDR3 in amino acids: CASSSDRAWGYGYTF. The DNA for the CDR3 is TGTGCCAGCAGCTCAGACAGGGCCTGGGGCTATGGCTACACCTTC. The gene calls are TRBV5-4 and TRBJ1-2, with 7 bases that match TRBD1. CDR1 and CDR2 from the germline V gene are SGHNT and YYREEE (reference sequence). This CDR3 comprises 15 residues. V was clipped by 3 bases and J by 4 bases; unmatched bases: 9.